This T cell receptor (beta chain) was retrieved from a study of CD8 T cells in Susac syndrome. Looked up from germline, CDR1 is SGHDT and CDR2 is YYEEEE. This CDR3 region has 17 residues. Trimming removed 0 bases from V and 4 bases from J; junction bases left unmatched: 8. With random hexamers, reverse transcription was performed on about 0.5 to 1 ug of RNA. Multiplex PCR with immunoSEQ amplified the TCR beta CDR3 across 54 Vbeta and 13 Jbeta. TCRdb reprocessed the immunoSEQ multiplex PCR reads with MiXCR, giving one entry per CDR3 protein. Of about 140,000 distinct CDR3 sequences listed, about 95% are singletons. The multiple sclerosis control group comprised treatment-naive patients with stable or active relapsing-remitting disease. The TEMRA cells underwent FACS enrichment, while the CD8+ and CD4+ T cells underwent negative isolation.

This receptor was obtained from a human donor with multiple sclerosis. The V gene is TRBV5-6, the J gene TRBJ2-7; 12 nucleotides match TRBD2. The sample comprised CD4+ T cells from PBMCs. CDR3 sequence reads: CASSLASGRAFGYEQYF. The CDR3 DNA reads as TGTGCCAGCAGCTTGGCTAGCGGGAGGGCCTTCGGTTACGAGCAGTACTTC. The whole variable domain, remainder taken from reference TRBV5-6 and TRBJ2-7, is DAGVTQSPTHLIKTRGQQVTLRCSPKSGHDTVSWYQQALGQGPQFIFQYYEEEERQRGNFPDRFSGHQFPNYSSELNVNALLLGDSALYLCASSLASGRAFGYEQYFGPGTRLTVT.